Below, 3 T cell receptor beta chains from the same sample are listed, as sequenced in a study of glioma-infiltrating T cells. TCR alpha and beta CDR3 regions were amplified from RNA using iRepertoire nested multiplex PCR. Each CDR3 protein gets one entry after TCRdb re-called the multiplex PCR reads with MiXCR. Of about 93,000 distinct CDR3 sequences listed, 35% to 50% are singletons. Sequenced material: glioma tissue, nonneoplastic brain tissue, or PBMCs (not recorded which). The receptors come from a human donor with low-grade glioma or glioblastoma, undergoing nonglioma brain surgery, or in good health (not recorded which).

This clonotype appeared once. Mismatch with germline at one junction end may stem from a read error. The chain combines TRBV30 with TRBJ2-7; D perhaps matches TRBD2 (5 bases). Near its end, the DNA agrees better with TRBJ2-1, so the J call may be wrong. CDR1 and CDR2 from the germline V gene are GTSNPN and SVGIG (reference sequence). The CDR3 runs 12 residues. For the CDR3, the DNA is TGTGCCTGGAGTTCCGACTACAGTGAGCAGTTCTTC. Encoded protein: CAWSSDYSEQFF.

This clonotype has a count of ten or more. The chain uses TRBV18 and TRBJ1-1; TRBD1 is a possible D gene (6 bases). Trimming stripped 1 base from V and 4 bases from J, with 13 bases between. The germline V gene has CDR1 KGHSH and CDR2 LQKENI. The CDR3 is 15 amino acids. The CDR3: CASSPRTGNSTEAFF. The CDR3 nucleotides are TGTGCCAGCTCACCACGAACAGGGAATTCCACTGAAGCTTTCTTT.

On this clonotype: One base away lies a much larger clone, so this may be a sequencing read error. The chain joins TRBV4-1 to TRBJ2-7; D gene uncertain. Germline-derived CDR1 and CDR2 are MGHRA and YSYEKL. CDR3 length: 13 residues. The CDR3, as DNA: TGCGCCAGCCGCCGGACGGCCGGAAACGAGAAGTACTTC. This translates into CASRRTAGNEKYF.